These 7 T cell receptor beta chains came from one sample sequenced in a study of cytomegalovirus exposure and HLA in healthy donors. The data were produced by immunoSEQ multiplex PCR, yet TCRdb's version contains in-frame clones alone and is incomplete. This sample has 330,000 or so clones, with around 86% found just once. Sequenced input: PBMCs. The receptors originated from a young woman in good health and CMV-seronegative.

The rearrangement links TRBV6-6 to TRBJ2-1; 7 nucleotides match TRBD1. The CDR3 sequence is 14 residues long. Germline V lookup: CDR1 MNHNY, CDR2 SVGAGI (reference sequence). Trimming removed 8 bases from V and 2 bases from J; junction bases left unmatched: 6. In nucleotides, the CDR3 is TGTGCCAGCTTCCGGGACAGCGCCTACAATGAGCAGTTCTTC. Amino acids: CASFRDSAYNEQFF.

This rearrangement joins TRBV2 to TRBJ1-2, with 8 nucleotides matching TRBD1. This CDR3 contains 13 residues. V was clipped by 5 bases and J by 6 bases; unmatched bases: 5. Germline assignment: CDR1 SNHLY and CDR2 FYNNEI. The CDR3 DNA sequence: TGTGCCAGCAGTTCCGGGACAGGACATGGCTACACCTTC. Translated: CASSSGTGHGYTF.

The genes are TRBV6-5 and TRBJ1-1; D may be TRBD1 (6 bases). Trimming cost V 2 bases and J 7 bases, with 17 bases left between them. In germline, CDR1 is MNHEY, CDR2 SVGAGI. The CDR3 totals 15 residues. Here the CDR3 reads CASSYQDRPASEAFF. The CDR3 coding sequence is TGTGCCAGCAGTTACCAGGACAGACCTGCTAGTGAAGCTTTCTTT.

The CDR3 coding sequence is TGTGCCAGCAGTGGCATAACGGCCCGGGGGGTCGAGCAGTACTTC. It yields the protein CASSGITARGVEQYF. This chain uses TRBV7-8 with TRBJ2-7; 7 bases are shared with TRBD2. This CDR3 has 15 residues. V shed 6 bases and J 6 bases; nucleotides not matched to a gene: 14. CDR1 and CDR2 (germline): SGHVS, FQNEAQ. Combining the CDR3 with reference TRBV7-8 and TRBJ2-7 gives the whole variable domain GAGVSQSPRYKVAKRGQDVALRCDPISGHVSLFWYQQALGQGPEFLTYFQNEAQLDKSGLPSDRFFAERPEGSVSTLKIQRTQQEDSAVYLCASSGITARGVEQYFGPGTRLTVT.

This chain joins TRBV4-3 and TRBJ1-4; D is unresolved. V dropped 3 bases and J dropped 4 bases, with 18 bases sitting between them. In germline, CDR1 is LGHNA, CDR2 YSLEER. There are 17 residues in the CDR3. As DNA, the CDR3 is TGCGCCAGCAGCCACCCGCCCAGGTCAACCGATAATGAAAAACTGTTTTTT. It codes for CASSHPPRSTDNEKLFF.

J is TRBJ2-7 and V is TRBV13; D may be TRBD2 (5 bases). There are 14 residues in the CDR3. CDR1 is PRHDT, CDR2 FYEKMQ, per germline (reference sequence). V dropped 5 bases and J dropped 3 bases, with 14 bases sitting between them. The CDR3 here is CASSGSGLSYEQYF. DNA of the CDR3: TGTGCCAGCAGCGGAAGCGGACTGAGCTACGAGCAGTACTTC.

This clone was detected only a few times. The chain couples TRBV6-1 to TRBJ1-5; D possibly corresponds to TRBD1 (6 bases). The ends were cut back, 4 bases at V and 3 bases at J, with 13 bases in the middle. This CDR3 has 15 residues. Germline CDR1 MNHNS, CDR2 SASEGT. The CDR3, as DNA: TGTGCCAGCAGTGCAGGGGCGGCCAACAATCAGCCCCAGCATTTT. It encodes CASSAGAANNQPQHF.